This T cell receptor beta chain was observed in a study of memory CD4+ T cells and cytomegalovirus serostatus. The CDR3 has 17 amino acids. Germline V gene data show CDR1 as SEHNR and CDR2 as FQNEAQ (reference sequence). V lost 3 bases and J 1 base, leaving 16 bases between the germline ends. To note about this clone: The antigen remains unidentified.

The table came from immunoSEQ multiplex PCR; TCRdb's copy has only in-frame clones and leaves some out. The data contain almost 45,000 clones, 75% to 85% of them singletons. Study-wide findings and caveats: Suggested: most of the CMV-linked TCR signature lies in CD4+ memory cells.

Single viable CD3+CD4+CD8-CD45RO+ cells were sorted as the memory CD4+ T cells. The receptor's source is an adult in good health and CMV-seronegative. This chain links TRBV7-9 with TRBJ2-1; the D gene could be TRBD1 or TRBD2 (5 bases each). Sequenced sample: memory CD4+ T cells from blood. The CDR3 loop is CASSFFAWGKSYNEQFF. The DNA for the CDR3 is TGTGCCAGCAGCTTCTTTGCCTGGGGGAAATCCTACAATGAGCAGTTCTTC.